This record concerns one T cell receptor (beta chain) sequence. No antigen is known for it. TCRdb reprocessed the 5' RACE reads and reports one entry per CDR3 protein, with no DNA. This table holds approximately 340,000 distinct CDR3 sequences. Total RNA from whole blood was isolated with no T cell sorting. Germline V gives CDR1 SGHRS, CDR2 YFSETQ. The CDR3 consists of 14 residues. This sample stems from a study of monozygotic twins with inflammatory bowel disease. General study findings and limits: Researchers reported no repertoire similarity difference between concordant and discordant twins, possibly from limited power.

The chain combines TRBV5-1 with TRBJ2-5. Sequencing was carried out using blood. This TCR derives from a human donor with ulcerative colitis or Crohn's disease, or a healthy co-twin of an affected twin (not recorded which). CDR3 protein: CASRDQTWQETQYF.